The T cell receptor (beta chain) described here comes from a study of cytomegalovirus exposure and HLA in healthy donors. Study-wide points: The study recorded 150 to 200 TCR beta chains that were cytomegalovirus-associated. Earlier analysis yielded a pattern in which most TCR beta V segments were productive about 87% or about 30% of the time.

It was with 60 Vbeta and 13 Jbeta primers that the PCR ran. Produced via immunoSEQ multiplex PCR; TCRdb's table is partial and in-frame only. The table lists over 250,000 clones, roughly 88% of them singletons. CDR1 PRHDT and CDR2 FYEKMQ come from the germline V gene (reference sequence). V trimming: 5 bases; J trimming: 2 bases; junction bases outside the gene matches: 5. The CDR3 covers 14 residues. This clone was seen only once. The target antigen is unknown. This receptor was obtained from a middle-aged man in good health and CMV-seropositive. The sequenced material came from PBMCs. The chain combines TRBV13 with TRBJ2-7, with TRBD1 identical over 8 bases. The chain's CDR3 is CASSEGQEPYEQYF. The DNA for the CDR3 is TGTGCCAGCAGCGAGGGACAGGAACCCTACGAGCAGTACTTC.